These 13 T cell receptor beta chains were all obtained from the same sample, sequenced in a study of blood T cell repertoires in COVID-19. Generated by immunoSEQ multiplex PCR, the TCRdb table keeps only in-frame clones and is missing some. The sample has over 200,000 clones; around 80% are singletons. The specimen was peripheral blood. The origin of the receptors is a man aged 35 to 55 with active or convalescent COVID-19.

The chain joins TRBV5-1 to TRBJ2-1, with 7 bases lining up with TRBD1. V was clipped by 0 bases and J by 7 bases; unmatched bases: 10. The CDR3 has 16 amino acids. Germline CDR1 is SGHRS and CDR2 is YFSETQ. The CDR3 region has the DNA TGCGCCAGCAGCTTGGAGGGCAGGGGGTCGGGTAATGAGCAGTTCTTC. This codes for CASSLEGRGSGNEQFF.

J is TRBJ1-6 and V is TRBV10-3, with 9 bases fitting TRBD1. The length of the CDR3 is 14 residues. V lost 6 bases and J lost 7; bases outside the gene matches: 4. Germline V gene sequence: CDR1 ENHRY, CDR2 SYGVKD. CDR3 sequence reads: CAISLTGGNSPLHF. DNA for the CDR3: TGTGCCATCAGCTTGACAGGGGGAAATTCACCCCTCCACTTT.

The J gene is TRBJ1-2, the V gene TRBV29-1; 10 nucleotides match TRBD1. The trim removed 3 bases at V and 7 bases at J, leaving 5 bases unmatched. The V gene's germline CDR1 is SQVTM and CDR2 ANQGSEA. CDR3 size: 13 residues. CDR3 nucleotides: TGCAGCGTTGATCCGACAGGGGGCGTTGGCTACACCTTC. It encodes CSVDPTGGVGYTF.

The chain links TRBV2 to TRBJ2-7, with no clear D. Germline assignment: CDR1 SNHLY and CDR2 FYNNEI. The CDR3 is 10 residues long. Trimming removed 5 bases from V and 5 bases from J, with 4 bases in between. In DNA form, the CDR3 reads TGTGCCAGCAGTTTCAACGAGCAGTACTTC. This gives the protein CASSFNEQYF.

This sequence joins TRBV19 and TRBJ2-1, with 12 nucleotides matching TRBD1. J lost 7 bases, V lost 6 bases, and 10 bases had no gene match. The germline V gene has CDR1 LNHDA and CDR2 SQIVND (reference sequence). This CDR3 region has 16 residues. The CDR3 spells CASRPTGTGGKNEQFF. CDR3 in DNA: TGTGCCAGTAGGCCAACCGGGACAGGGGGCAAAAATGAGCAGTTCTTC.

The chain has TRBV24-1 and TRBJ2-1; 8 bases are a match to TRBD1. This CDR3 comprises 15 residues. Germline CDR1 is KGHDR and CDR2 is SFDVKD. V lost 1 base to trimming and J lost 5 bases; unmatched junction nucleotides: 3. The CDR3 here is CATSDFLQGDNEQFF. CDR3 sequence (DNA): TGTGCCACCAGTGATTTCTTACAGGGGGACAATGAGCAGTTCTTC.

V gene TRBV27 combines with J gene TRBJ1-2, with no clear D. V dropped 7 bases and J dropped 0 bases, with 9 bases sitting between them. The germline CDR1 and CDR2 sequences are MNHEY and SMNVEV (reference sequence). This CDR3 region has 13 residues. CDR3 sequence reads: CASTSSTNYGYTF. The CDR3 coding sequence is TGTGCCAGCACCTCGAGTACTAACTATGGCTACACCTTC.

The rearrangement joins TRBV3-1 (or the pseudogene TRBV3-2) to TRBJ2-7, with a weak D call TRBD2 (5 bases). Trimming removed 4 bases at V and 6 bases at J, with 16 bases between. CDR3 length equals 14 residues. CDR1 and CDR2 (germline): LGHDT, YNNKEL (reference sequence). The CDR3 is CASSPNYILAEQYF. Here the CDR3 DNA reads TGTGCCAGCAGCCCTAACTACATTCTAGCCGAGCAGTACTTC.

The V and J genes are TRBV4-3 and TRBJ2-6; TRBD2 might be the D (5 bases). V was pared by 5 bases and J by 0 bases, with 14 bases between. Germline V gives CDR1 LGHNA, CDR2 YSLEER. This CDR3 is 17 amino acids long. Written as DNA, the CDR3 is TGCGCCAGCAGCAGGGAGAAATCGTACTCTGGGGCCAACGTCCTGACTTTC. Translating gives CASSREKSYSGANVLTF.

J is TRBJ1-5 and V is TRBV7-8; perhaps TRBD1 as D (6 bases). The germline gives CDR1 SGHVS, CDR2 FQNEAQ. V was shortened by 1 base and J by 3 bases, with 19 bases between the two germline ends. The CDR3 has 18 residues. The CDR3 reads CASSLGLWDTQNNQPQHF. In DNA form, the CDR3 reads TGTGCCAGCAGCTTAGGATTATGGGACACCCAAAACAATCAGCCCCAGCATTTT.

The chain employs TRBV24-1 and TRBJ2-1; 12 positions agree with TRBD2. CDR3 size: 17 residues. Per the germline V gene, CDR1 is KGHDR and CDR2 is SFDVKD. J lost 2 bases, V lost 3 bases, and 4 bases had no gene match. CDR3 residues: CATSDRLAGEAYNEQFF. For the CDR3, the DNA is TGTGCCACCAGTGATCGACTAGCGGGAGAGGCCTACAATGAGCAGTTCTTC.

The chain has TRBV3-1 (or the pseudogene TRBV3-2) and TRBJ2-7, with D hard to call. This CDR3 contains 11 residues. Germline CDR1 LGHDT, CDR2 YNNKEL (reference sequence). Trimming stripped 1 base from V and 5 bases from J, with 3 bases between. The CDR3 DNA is TGTGCCAGCAGCCAAGGGCACGAGCAGTACTTC. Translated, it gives CASSQGHEQYF.

CDR3 bases: TGTGCCTGGAGTGTAGAGGACAGGGGCAGCTACACCTTC. It specifies CAWSVEDRGSYTF. The chain recombines TRBV30 with TRBJ1-2; 9 nucleotides agree with TRBD1. This CDR3 is built from 13 residues. Germline trimming cut 0 bases from V and 9 bases from J; bases unmatched to any gene: 5. Germline V lookup: CDR1 GTSNPN, CDR2 SVGIG (reference sequence).